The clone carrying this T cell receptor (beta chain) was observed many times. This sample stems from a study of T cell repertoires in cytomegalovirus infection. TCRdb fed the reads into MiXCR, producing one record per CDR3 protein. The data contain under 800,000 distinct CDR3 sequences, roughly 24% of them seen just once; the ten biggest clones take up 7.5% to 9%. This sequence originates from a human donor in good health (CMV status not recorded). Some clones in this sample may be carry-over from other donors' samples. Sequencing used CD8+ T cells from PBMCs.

The CDR3 DNA is TGTGCCAGCAGTCGACAGGGTTCCTACAATGAGCAGTTCTTC. This translates into CASSRQGSYNEQFF. The rearrangement uses TRBV12-3 or TRBV12-4 and TRBJ2-1; 7 bases are shared with TRBD1. Trimming at V came to 5 bases and at J to 1 base, leaving 2 bases not matched to a gene. The CDR3 has 14 residues.